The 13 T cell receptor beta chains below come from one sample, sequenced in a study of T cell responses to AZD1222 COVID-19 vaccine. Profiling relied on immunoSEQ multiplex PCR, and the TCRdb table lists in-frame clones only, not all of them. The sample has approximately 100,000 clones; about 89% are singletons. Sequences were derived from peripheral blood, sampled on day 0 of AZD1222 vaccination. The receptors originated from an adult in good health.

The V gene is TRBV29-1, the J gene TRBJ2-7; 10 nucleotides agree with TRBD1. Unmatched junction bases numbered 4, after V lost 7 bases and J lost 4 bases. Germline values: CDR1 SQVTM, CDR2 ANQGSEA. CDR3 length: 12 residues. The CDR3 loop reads CSAGTGAYEQYF. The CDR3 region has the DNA TGCAGCGCCGGGACAGGGGCGTACGAGCAGTACTTC.

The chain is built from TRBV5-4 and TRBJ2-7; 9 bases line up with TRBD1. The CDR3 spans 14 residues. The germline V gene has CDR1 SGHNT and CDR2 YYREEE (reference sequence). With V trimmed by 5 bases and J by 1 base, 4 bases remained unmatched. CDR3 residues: CASSRDRVSYEQYF. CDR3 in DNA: TGTGCCAGCAGTCGGGACAGGGTATCCTACGAGCAGTACTTC.

The CDR3 reads CASSRPDREGYTF. CDR3 bases: TGTGCCAGCAGTCGCCCTGACCGGGAAGGCTACACCTTC. V is TRBV27 and J is TRBJ1-2; no definite D call. Germline CDR1 is MNHEY and CDR2 is SMNVEV (reference sequence). Trimming removed 5 bases from V and 8 bases from J, with 15 bases in between. CDR3 length equals 13 residues.

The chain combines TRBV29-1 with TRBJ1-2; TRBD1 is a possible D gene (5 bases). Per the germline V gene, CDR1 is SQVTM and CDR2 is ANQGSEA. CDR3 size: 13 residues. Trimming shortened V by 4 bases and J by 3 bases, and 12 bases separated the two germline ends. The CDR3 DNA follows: TGCAGCGTTGCAATGGACACCCACTATGGCTACACCTTC. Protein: CSVAMDTHYGYTF.

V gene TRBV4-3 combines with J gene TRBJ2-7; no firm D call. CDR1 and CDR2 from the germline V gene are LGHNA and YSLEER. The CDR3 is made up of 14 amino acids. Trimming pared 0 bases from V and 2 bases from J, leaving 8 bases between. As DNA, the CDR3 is TGCGCCAGCAGCCAAGATTTGGCTACCTACGAGCAGTACTTC. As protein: CASSQDLATYEQYF.

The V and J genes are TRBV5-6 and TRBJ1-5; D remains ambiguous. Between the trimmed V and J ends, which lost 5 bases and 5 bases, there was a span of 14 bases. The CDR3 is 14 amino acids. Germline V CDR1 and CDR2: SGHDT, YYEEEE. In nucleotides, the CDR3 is TGTGCCAGCAGAGAATATCATAGAGATCAGCCCCAGCATTTT. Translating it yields CASREYHRDQPQHF. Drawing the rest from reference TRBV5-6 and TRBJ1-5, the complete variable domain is DAGVTQSPTHLIKTRGQQVTLRCSPKSGHDTVSWYQQALGQGPQFIFQYYEEEERQRGNFPDRFSGHQFPNYSSELNVNALLLGDSALYLCASREYHRDQPQHFGDGTRLSIL.

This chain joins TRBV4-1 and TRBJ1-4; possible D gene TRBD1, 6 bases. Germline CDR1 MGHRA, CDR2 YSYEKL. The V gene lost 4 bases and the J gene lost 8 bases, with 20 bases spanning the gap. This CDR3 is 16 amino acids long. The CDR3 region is CASSPQRGGPREKLFF. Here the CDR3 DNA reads TGCGCCAGCAGCCCCCAGAGGGGGGGGCCTAGGGAAAAACTGTTTTTT.

The CDR3 DNA reads as TGCGCCAGCGCGCAGGGAGGCACAGATACGCAGTATTTT. It translates to CASAQGGTDTQYF. This chain connects TRBV10-1 to TRBJ2-3; D possibly matches TRBD1 or TRBD2 (5 bases each). V lost 8 bases and J 1 base, leaving 10 bases between the germline ends. The V gene's germline CDR1 is WNHNN and CDR2 SYGVQD (reference sequence). This CDR3 has 13 residues.

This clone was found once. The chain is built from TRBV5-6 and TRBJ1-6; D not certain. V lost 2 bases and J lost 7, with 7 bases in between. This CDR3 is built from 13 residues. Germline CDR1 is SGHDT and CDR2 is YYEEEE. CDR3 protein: CASSLGRNSPLHF. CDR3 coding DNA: TGTGCCAGCAGCTTAGGAAGGAATTCACCCCTCCACTTT.

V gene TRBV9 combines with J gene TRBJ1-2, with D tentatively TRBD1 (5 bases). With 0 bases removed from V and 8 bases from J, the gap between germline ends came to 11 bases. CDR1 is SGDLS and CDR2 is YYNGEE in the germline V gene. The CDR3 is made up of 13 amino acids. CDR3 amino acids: CASSVGWDLGYTF. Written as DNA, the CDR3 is TGTGCCAGCAGCGTAGGATGGGACCTCGGCTACACCTTC.

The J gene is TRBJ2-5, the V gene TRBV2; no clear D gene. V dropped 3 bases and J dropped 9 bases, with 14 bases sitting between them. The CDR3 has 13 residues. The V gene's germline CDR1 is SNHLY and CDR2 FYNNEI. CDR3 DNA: TGTGCCAGCAGTGACGAGACGAGTTCAGCCCAGTACTTC. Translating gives CASSDETSSAQYF.

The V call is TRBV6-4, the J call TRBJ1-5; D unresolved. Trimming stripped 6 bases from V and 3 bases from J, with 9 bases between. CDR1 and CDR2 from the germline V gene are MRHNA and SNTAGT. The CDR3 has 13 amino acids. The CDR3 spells CASRTVFNQPQHF. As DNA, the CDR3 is TGTGCCAGCAGAACAGTTTTCAATCAGCCCCAGCATTTT.

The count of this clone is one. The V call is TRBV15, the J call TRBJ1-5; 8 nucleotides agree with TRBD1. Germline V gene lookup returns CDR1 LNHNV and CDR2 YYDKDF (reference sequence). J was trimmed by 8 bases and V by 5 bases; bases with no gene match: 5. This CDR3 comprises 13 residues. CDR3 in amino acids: CATSSQGGEPQHF. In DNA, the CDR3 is TGTGCCACCAGCTCACAGGGGGGGGAGCCCCAGCATTTT.